Shown below are 6 T cell receptor beta chains from a single sample sequenced in a study of blood T cell repertoires in COVID-19. Assay: immunoSEQ multiplex PCR; the TCRdb copy retains only in-frame clones and omits some. This sample has 90,000 to 150,000 clones, with 85% found just once. Sequencing was performed on peripheral blood. The source of these receptors is a man older than 75 with acute or convalescent COVID-19.

The V and J genes are TRBV10-1 and TRBJ1-1; D is unclear. CDR3 length: 12 residues. V shed 8 bases and J shed 0 bases, with 7 bases lying between them. The germline V gene has CDR1 WNHNN and CDR2 SYGVQD (reference sequence). CDR3: CASPTLNTEAFF. The CDR3 DNA is TGCGCCAGCCCCACTCTGAACACTGAAGCTTTCTTT.

The chain is built from TRBV7-3 and TRBJ1-3, with D maybe TRBD1 (5 bases). The CDR3 covers 15 residues. Germline V CDR1 and CDR2: SGHTA, FQGTGA. The V end was cut by 4 bases, the J end by 3 bases, with 13 bases between. The CDR3 reads CASSSGRGYGNTIYF. CDR3 bases: TGTGCCAGCAGCTCCGGACGGGGGTATGGAAACACCATATATTTT.

This sequence joins TRBV10-3 and TRBJ1-4; unclear D gene. V lost 3 bases and J lost 0, with 8 bases in between. The germline CDR1 and CDR2 sequences are ENHRY and SYGVKD. This CDR3 spans 15 amino acids. The CDR3 DNA reads as TGTGCCATCAGTGACGGGGATACAACTAATGAAAAACTGTTTTTT. Translation gives CAISDGDTTNEKLFF.

The rearrangement links TRBV18 to TRBJ2-3; tentative D call: TRBD2 (6 bases). The germline gives CDR1 KGHSH, CDR2 LQKENI. Trimming pared 3 bases from V and 4 bases from J, leaving 11 bases between. There are 14 residues in the CDR3. CDR3 protein: CASSPILAADTQYF. CDR3 nucleotide sequence: TGTGCCAGCTCACCGATTTTAGCGGCAGATACGCAGTATTTT.

DNA for the CDR3: TGTGCCAGCAGTTTATCGACGGCGGCTCAGGGGGCTTATACGCAGTATTTT. It is translated as CASSLSTAAQGAYTQYF. The rearrangement uses TRBV27 and TRBJ2-3; 8 bases match TRBD1. Trimming removed 0 bases from V and 7 bases from J; junction bases left unmatched: 12. Looked up from germline, CDR1 is MNHEY and CDR2 is SMNVEV (reference sequence). The CDR3 runs 17 residues.

This chain joins TRBV19 and TRBJ2-5; TRBD1 agrees at 9 bases. Trimming at V came to 4 bases and at J to 4 bases, leaving 1 base not matched to a gene. This CDR3 has 13 amino acids. The germline V gene encodes CDR1 LNHDA and CDR2 SQIVND (reference sequence). In DNA, the CDR3 is TGTGCCAGTAGTAGGACAGGGGTAGAGACCCAGTACTTC. It yields the protein CASSRTGVETQYF.